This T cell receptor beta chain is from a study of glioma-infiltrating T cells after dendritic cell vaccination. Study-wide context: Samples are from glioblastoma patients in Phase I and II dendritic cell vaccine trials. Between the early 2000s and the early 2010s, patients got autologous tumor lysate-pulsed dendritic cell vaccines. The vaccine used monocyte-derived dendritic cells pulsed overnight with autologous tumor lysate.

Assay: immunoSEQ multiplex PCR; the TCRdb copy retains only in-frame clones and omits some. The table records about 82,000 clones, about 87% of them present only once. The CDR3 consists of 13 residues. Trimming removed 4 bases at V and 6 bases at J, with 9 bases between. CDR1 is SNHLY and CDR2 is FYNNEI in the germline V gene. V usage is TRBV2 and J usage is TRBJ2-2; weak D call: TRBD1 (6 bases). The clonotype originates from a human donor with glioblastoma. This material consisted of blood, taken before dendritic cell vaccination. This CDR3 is CASSAGAAGELFF. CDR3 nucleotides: TGTGCCAGCAGTGCAGGGGCGGCCGGGGAGCTGTTTTTT.